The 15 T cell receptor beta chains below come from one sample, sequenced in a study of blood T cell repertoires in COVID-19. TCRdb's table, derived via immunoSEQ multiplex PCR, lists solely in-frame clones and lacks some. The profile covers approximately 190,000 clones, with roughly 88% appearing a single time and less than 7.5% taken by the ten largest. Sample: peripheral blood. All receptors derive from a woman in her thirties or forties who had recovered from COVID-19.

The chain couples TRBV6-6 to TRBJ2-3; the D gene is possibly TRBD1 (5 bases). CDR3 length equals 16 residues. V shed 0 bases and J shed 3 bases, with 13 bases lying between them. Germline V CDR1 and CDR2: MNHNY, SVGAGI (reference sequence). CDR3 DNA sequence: TGTGCCAGCAGTTACTCCAGGGCAGGATTGACAGATACGCAGTATTTT. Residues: CASSYSRAGLTDTQYF.

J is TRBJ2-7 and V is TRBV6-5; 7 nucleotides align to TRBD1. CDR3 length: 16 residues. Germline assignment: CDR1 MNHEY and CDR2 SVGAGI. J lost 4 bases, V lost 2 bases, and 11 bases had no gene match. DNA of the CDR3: TGTGCCAGCAGTTACACACCGGGACAGATCCTTTACGAGCAGTACTTC. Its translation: CASSYTPGQILYEQYF.

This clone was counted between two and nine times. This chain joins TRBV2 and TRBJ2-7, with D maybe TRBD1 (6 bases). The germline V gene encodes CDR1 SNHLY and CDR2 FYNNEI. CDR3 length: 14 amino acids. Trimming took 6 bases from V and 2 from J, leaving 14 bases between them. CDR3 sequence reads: CASRRGFSTYEQYF. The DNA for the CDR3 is TGTGCCAGCAGGAGGGGGTTTAGTACCTACGAGCAGTACTTC.

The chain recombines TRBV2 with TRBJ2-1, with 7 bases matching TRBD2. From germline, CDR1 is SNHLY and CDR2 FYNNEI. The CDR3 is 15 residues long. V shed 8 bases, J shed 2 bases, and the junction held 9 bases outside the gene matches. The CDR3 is CASSSSGPTYNEQFF. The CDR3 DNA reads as TGTGCCAGCTCCTCTAGCGGTCCCACCTACAATGAGCAGTTCTTC.

The CDR3 coding sequence is TGTGCCAGCAGCGTAGCCCCCGGGGAGACAGGGGAGTACTTC. This translates into CASSVAPGETGEYF. J is TRBJ2-7 and V is TRBV9, with 8 bases lining up with TRBD1. The ends lost 0 bases at V and 11 bases at J; junction bases unmatched: 10. The germline V gene encodes CDR1 SGDLS and CDR2 YYNGEE. This CDR3 spans 14 amino acids.

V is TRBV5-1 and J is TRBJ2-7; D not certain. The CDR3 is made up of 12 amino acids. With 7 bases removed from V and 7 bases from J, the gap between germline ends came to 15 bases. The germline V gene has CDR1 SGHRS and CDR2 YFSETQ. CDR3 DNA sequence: TGCGCCAGCCGGAGCCCCGCCGGGGAGCAGTACTTC. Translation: CASRSPAGEQYF.

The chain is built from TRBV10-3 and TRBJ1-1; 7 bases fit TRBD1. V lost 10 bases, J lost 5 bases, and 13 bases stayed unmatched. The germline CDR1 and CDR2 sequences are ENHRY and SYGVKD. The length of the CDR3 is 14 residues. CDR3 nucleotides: TGTGCCACCGCCCCGGGTCAGGGGGAAACTGAAGCTTTCTTT. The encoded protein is CATAPGQGETEAFF.

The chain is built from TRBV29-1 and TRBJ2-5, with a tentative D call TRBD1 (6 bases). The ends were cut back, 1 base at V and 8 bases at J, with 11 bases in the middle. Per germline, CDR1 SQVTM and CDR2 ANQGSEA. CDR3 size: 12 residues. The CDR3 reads CSVEAVGTTQYF. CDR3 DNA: TGCAGCGTTGAAGCAGTGGGGACAACCCAGTACTTC.

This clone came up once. CDR3 in DNA: TGTGCCAGCAGTGACTCAGCGGGAGCAGATACGCAGTATTTT. Translating gives CASSDSAGADTQYF. This chain uses TRBV2 with TRBJ2-3; TRBD2 aligns across 8 bases. Germline-derived CDR1 and CDR2 are SNHLY and FYNNEI. The V segment lost 3 bases and the J segment 4 bases; nucleotides outside the gene matches: 3. This CDR3 contains 14 residues.

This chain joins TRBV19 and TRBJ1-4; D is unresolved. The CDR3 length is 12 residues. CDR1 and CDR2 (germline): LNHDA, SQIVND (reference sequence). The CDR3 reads CATRRANEKLFF. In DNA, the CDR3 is TGTGCAACCCGGAGGGCTAATGAAAAACTGTTTTTT.

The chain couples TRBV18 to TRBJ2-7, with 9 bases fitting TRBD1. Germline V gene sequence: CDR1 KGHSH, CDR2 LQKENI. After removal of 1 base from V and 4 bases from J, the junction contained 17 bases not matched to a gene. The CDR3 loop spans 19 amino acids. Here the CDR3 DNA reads TGTGCCAGCTCACCACTTTTGCGAGGGACGGGACAGGGTCGGTACGAGCAGTACTTC. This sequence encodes CASSPLLRGTGQGRYEQYF. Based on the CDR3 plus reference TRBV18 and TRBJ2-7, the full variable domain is NAGVMQNPRHLVRRRGQEARLRCSPMKGHSHVYWYRQLPEEGLKFMVYLQKENIIDESGMPKERFSAEFPKEGPSILRIQQVVRGDSAAYFCASSPLLRGTGQGRYEQYFGPGTRLTVT.

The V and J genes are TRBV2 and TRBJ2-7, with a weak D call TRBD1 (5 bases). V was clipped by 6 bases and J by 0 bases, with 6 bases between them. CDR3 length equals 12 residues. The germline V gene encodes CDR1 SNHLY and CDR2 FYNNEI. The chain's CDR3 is CASRDISYEQYF. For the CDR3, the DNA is TGTGCCAGCAGGGACATCTCCTACGAGCAGTACTTC.

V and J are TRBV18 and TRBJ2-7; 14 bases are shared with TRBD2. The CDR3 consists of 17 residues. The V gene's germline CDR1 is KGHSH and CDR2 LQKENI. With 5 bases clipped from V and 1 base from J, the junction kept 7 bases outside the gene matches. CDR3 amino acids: CASSGGTSGSGSYEQYF. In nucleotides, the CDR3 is TGTGCCAGCTCAGGGGGGACTAGCGGGAGTGGTTCCTACGAGCAGTACTTC.

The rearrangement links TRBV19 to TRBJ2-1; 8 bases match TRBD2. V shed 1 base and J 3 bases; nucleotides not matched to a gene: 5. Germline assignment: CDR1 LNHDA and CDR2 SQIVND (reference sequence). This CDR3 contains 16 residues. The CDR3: CASSIASGTSYNEQFF. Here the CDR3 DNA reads TGTGCCAGTAGTATAGCCTCCGGGACTAGCTACAATGAGCAGTTCTTC.

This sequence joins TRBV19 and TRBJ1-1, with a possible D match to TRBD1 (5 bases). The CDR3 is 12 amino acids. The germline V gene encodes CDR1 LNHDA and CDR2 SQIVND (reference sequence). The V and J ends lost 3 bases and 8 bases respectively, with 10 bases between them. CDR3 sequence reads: CASSILTGEAFF. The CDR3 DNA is TGTGCCAGTAGTATTCTAACAGGAGAAGCTTTCTTT.